What follows is one TCR beta chain and its context. The target antigen is unknown. These data originate in a study of cytomegalovirus exposure and HLA in healthy donors. Overall study: Of 350 to 400 genotyped donors, 81% grouped in the Caucasian-associated ancestry cluster.

Findings and caveats of the study: About 87% or about 30% of the time was how often most TCR beta V segments were productive, according to an earlier analysis. Later on, an analysis showed TCR association rates differing by HLA locus, with DRB1 the most and HLA-C the fewest.

PCR was performed using 60 Vbeta and 13 Jbeta primers. Original processing notes: Roughly 11 million of the 80 million or so unique TCR beta chains counted in a later analysis were shared. Generated by immunoSEQ multiplex PCR, the TCRdb table keeps only in-frame clones and is missing some. The DNA gave D and trimming, while V, J and clone size come from that table. The sample records some 180,000 clones, roughly 80% being singletons. CDR3 length: 16 amino acids. Trimming cost V 4 bases and J 0 bases; bases outside gene matches: 5. The germline V gene has CDR1 WNHNN and CDR2 SYGVQD (reference sequence).

The chain couples TRBV10-1 to TRBJ2-2, with 7 bases lining up with TRBD1. The clonotype comes from a man in his forties or fifties in good health and CMV-seronegative. Input material: PBMCs. CDR3 amino acids: CASSVDRDANTGELFF. CDR3 nucleotide sequence: TGCGCCAGCAGTGTTGACAGGGACGCGAACACCGGGGAGCTGTTTTTT.